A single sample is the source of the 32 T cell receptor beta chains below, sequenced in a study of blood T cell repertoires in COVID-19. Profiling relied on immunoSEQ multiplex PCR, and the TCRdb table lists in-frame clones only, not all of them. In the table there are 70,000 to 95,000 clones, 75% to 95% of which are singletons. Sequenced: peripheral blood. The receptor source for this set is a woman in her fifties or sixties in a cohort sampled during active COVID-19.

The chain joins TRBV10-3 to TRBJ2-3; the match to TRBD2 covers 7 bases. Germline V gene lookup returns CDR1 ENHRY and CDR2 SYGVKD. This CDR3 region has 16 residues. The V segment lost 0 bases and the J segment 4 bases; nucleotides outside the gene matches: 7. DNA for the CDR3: TGTGCCATCAGTGAGTCCCCTAGCGGAGGGGCAGATACGCAGTATTTT. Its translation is CAISESPSGGADTQYF.

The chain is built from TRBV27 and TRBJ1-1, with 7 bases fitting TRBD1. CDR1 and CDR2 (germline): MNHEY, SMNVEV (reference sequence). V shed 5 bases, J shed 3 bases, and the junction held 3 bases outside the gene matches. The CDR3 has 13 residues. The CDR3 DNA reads TGTGCCAGCAGTCTACAGGGGTACACTGAAGCTTTCTTT. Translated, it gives CASSLQGYTEAFF.

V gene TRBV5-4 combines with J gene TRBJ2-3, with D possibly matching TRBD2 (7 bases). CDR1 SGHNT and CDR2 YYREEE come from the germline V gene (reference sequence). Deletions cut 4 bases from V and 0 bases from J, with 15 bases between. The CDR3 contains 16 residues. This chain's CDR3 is CASSQAGAFSTDTQYF. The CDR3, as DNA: TGTGCCAGCAGCCAGGCGGGGGCCTTCAGCACAGATACGCAGTATTTT.

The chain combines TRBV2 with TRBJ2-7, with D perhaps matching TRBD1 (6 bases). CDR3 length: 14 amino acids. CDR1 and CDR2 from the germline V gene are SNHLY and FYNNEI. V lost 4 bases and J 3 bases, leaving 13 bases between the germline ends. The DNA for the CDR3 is TGTGCCAGCAGTGGGAGGACAGATTTCTACGAGCAGTACTTC. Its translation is CASSGRTDFYEQYF.

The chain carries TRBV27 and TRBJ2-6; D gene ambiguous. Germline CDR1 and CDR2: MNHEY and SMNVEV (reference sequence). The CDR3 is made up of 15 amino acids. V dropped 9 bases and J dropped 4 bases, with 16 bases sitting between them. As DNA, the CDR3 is TGTGCCAGGCAATTCGACATATCCGGGGCCAACGTCCTGACTTTC. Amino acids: CARQFDISGANVLTF. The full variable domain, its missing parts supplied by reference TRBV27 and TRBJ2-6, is EAQVTQNPRYLITVTGKKLTVTCSQNMNHEYMSWYRQDPGLGLRQIYYSMNVEVTDKGDVPEGYKVSRKEKRNFPLILESPSPNQTSLYFCARQFDISGANVLTFGAGSRLTVL.

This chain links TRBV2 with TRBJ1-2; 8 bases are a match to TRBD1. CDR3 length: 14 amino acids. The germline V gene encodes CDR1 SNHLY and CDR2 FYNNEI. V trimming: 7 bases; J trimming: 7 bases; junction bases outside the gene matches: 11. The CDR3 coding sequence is TGTGCCAGCAATAACAGCCCCCAGGGGGCTGGCTACACCTTC. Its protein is CASNNSPQGAGYTF.

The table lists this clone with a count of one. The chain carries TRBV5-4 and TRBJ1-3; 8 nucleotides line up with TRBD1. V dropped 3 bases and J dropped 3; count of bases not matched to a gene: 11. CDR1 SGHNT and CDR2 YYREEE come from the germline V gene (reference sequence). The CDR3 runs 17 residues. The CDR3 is CASSSQFPTGVGNTIYF. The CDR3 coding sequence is TGTGCCAGCAGCTCTCAATTCCCGACAGGGGTTGGAAACACCATATATTTT.

CDR3 sequence reads: CASSPDKNTEAFF. CDR3 bases: TGCGCCAGCAGCCCAGACAAGAACACTGAAGCTTTCTTT. V usage is TRBV5-1 and J usage is TRBJ1-1, with D unresolved. The CDR3 is 13 amino acids. Trimming removed 4 bases at V and 1 base at J, with 8 bases between. Germline CDR1 is SGHRS and CDR2 is YFSETQ. The full variable domain, completed using reference TRBV5-1 and TRBJ1-1, is KAGVTQTPRYLIKTRGQQVTLSCSPISGHRSVSWYQQTPGQGLQFLFEYFSETQRNKGNFPGRFSGRQFSNSRSEMNVSTLELGDSALYLCASSPDKNTEAFFGQGTRLTVV.

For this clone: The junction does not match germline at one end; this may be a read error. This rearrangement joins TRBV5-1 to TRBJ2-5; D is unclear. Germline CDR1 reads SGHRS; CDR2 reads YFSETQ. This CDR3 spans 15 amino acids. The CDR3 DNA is TGCGCCAGCAGCAATACCCGTCAAAGCCGAGAGTCCCAGTACTTC. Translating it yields CASSNTRQSRESQYF.

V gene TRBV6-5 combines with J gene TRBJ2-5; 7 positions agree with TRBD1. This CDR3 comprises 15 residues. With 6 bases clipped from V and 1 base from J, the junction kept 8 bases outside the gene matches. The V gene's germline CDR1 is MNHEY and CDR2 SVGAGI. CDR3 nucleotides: TGTGCCAGCAGAAGGACAGGAGCCCTCCAAGAGACCCAGTACTTC. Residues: CASRRTGALQETQYF.

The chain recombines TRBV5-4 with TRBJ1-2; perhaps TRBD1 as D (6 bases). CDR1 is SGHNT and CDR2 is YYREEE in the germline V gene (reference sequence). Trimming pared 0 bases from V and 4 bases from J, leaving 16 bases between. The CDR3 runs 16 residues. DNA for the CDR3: TGTGCCAGCAGCTTGGGGGGCAGGGGCGTAAGCTATGGCTACACCTTC. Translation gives CASSLGGRGVSYGYTF.

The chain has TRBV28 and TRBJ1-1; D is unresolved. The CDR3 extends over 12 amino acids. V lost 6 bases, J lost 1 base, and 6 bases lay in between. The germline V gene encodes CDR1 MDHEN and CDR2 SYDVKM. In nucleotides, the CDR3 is TGTGCCAGCAGCCCGGGGAACACTGAAGCTTTCTTT. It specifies CASSPGNTEAFF.

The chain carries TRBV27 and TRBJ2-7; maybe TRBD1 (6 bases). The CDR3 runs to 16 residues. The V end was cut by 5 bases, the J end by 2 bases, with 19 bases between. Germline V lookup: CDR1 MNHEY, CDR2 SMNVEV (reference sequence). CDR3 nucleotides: TGTGCCAGCAGTCGTGCGTTTCCGGGACAAACCTACGAGCAGTACTTC. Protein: CASSRAFPGQTYEQYF.

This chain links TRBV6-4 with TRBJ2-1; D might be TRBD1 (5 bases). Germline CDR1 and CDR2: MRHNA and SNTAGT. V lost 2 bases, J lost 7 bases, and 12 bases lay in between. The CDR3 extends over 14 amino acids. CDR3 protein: CASSDTDRGNEQFF. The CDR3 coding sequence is TGTGCCAGCAGTGACACCGACAGAGGAAATGAGCAGTTCTTC.

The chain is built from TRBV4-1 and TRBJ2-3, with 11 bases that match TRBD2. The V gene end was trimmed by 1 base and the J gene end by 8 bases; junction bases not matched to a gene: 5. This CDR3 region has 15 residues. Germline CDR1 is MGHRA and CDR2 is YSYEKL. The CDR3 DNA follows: TGCGCCAGCAGCCAAGGCCTAGCGGGAGGTGTTACGCAGTATTTT. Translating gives CASSQGLAGGVTQYF.

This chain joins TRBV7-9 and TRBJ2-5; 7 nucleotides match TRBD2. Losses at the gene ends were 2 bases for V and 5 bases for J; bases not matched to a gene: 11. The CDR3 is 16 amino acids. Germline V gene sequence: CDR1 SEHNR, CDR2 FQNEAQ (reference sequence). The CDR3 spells CASSLWFGLETETQYF. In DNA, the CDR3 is TGTGCCAGCAGCTTATGGTTTGGACTAGAGACGGAGACCCAGTACTTC.

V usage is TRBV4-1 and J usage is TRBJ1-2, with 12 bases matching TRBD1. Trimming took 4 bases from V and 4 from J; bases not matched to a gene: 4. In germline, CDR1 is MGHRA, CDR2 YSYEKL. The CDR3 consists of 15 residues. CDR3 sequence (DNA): TGCGCCAGCAGCCCAGGGGACAGGGGGCCCTATGGCTACACCTTC. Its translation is CASSPGDRGPYGYTF.

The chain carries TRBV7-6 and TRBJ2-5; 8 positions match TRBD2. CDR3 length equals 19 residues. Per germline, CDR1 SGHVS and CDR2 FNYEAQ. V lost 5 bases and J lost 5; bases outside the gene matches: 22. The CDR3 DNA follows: TGTGCCAGCAGCCCCTACACTAGCGGCCCGGGGGGGGCGGGGGAGACCCAGTACTTC. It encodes CASSPYTSGPGGAGETQYF. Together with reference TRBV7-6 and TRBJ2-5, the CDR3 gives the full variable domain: GAGVSQSPRYKVTKRGQDVALRCDPISGHVSLYWYRQALGQGPEFLTYFNYEAQQDKSGLPNDRFSAERPEGSISTLTIQRTEQRDSAMYRCASSPYTSGPGGAGETQYFGPGTRLLVL.

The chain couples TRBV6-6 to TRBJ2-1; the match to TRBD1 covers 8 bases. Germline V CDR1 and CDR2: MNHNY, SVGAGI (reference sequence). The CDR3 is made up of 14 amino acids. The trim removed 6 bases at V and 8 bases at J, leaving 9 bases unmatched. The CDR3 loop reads CASRGTGGFDEQFF. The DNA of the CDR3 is TGTGCCAGCAGGGGGACAGGAGGGTTCGATGAGCAGTTCTTC.

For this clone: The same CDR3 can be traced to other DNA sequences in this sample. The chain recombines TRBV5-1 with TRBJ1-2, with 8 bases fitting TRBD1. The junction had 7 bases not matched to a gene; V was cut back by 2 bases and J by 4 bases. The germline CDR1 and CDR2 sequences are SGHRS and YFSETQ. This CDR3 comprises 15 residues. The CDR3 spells CASSLEQGGGYGYTF. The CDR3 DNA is TGCGCCAGCAGCTTAGAACAGGGGGGCGGCTATGGCTACACCTTC.

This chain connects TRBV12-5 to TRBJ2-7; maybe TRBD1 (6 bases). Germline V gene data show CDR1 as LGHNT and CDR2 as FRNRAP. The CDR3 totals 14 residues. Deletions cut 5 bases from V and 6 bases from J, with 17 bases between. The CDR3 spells CASGAGQSTAEQYF. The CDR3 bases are TGTGCTAGTGGTGCAGGACAGTCGACTGCCGAGCAGTACTTC. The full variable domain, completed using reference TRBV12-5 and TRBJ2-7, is DARVTQTPRHKVTEMGQEVTMRCQPILGHNTVFWYRQTMMQGLELLAYFRNRAPLDDSGMPKDRFSAEMPDATLATLKIQPSEPRDSAVYFCASGAGQSTAEQYFGPGTRLTVT.

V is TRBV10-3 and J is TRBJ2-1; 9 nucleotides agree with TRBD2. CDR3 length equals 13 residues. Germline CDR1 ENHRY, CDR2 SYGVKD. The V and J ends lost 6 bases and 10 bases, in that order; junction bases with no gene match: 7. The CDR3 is CAISPGLAGEQFF. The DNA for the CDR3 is TGTGCCATCAGCCCGGGACTAGCAGGGGAGCAGTTCTTC.

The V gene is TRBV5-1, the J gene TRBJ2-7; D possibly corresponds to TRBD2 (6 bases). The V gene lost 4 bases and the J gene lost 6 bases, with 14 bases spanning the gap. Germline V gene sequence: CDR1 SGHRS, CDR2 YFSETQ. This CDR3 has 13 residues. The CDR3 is CASSKREESEQYF. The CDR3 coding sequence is TGCGCCAGCAGCAAAAGGGAGGAGAGCGAGCAGTACTTC.

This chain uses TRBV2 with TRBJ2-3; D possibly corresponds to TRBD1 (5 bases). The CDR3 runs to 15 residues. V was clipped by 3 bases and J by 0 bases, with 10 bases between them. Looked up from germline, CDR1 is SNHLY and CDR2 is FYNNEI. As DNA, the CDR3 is TGTGCCAGCAGTGATCAAGGGGCGAGCACAGATACGCAGTATTTT. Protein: CASSDQGASTDTQYF.

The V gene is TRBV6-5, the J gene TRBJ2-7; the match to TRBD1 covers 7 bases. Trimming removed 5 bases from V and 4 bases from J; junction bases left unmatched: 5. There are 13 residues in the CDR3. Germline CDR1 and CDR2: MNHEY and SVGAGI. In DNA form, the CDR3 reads TGTGCCAGCAGTAAGACAGGGTTATACGAGCAGTACTTC. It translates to CASSKTGLYEQYF.

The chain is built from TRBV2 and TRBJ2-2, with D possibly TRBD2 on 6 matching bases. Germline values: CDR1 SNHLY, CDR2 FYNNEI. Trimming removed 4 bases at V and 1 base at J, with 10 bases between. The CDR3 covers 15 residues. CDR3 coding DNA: TGTGCCAGCAGTGGGCGGCGGGGGAACACCGGGGAGCTGTTTTTT. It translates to CASSGRRGNTGELFF.

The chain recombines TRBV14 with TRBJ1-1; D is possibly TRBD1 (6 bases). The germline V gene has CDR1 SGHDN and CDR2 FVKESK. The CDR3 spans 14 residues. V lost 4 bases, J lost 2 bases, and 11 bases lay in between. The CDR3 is CASSPDRSNTEAFF. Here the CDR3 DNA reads TGTGCCAGCAGCCCTGACAGGAGTAACACTGAAGCTTTCTTT.

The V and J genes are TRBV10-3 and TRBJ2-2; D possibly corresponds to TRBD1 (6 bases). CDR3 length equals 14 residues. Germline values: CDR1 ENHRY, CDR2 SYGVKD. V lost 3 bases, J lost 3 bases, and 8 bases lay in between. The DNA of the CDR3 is TGTGCCATCAGTGAAACAGGGCACACCGGGGAGCTGTTTTTT. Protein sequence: CAISETGHTGELFF.

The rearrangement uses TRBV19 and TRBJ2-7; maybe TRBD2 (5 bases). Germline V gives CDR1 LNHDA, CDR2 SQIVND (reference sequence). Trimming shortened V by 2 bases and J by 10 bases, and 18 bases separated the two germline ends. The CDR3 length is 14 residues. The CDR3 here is CASSISRVSRDQYF. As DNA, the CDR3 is TGTGCCAGTAGTATATCTCGGGTCTCGAGGGATCAGTACTTC.

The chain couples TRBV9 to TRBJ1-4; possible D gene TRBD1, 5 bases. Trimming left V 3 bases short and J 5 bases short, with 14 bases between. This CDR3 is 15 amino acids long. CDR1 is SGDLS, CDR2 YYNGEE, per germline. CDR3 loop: CASSGSGGRNEKLFF. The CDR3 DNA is TGTGCCAGCAGCGGGTCGGGGGGAAGGAATGAAAAACTGTTTTTT.

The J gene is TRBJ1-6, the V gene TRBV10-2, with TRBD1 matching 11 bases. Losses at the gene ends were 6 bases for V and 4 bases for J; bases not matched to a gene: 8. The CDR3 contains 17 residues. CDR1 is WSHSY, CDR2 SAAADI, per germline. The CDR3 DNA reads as TGCGCCAGCAGAGAACGGACAGGGGGCGCTTATAATTCACCCCTCCACTTT. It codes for CASRERTGGAYNSPLHF.

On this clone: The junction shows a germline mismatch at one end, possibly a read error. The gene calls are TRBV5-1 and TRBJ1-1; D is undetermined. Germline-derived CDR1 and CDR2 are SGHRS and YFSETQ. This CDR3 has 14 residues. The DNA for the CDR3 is TGCGCCAGCACCTTGGAGCGGGGGAACACTGAAGCTTTCTTT. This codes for CASTLERGNTEAFF.